The present entry profiles one T cell receptor beta chain with its context. The repertoire was sequenced with immunoSEQ multiplex PCR; TCRdb's copy has only in-frame clones and lacks some. Found here are 150,000 or so clones, 60% to 80% of them singletons; the top ten hold 2.5% to 3%. The sample originates from a study of blood T cell repertoires in COVID-19. The ends lost 6 bases at V and 7 bases at J; junction bases unmatched: 9. The CDR3 spans 14 residues. The germline V gene encodes CDR1 LGHNT and CDR2 FRNRAP. Adults between roughly 18 and 89 years of age took part from fewer than 30 US areas. This clonotype originated in a woman in her 50s who had recovered from COVID-19. This chain links TRBV12-5 with TRBJ2-3, with 8 bases fitting TRBD1. Sequences were obtained from PBMCs or T cells enriched from blood (not recorded which). The CDR3 reads CASGQDRGTNTQYF. DNA for the CDR3: TGTGCTAGTGGACAAGACAGGGGTACGAATACGCAGTATTTT.